This note documents a single T cell receptor (beta chain) sequence. Method: immunoSEQ multiplex PCR; TCRdb's copy keeps in-frame clones and lacks some. The table has about 130,000 clones, about 88% seen once. The sample originates from a study of PD-1 blockade in mismatch repair-deficient tumors. From germline, CDR1 is SGHAT and CDR2 FQNNGV. V lost 1 base and J lost 7; bases outside the gene matches: 9. This CDR3 has 16 amino acids. The rearrangement uses TRBV11-2 and TRBJ2-1, with 8 bases identical to TRBD2. This sequence was found in an adult with mismatch repair-deficient cancer. The sample in question was peripheral blood, obtained approximately 72 weeks after starting pembrolizumab. CDR3 nucleotides: TGTGCCAGCAGCTTAGTATCTAGCGGGCCTTTGAATGAGCAGTTCTTC. It translates to CASSLVSSGPLNEQFF.